These T cell receptor beta chains were read from a single sample in a study of CD8+ T cells in alopecia areata. Generated by immunoSEQ multiplex PCR, the TCRdb table keeps only in-frame clones and is missing some. The table has around 180,000 clones, roughly 70% seen once. Sequenced material: CD4+ T cells sorted from blood, taken between weeks 47 and 50, from a patient treated with tofacitinib. These TCRs come from a human donor with alopecia areata. CDR3s include the opening cysteine and the closing phenylalanine or tryptophan. Fields, in order: J gene, D gene, V gene, clone size, CDR3 protein, CDR3 DNA. The D gene is left open where the match is weak. Clone size, where shown, is once, few, many, or a class for clones that have expanded.

TRBJ2-6 | TRBD1 | TRBV4-2 | - | CASSLPGTGFSGANVLTF | TGTGCCAGCAGCCTCCCCGGGACAGGCTTCTCTGGGGCCAACGTCCTGACTTTC
TRBJ2-3 | - | TRBV2 | - | CASGQLSTDTQYF | TGTGCCAGCGGACAGCTTAGCACAGATACGCAGTATTTT
TRBJ2-3 | TRBD1 | TRBV29-1 | once | CSVEDRGGDTQYF | TGCAGCGTTGAGGACAGGGGAGGGGATACGCAGTATTTT
TRBJ2-2 | TRBD1 | TRBV5-1 | - | CASSQGQGHGELFF | TGCGCCAGCAGCCAGGGACAGGGGCACGGGGAGCTGTTTTTT
TRBJ2-7 | TRBD1 | TRBV7-9 | - | CASSSALGQVDEQYF | TGTGCCAGCAGCTCGGCCCTGGGACAGGTGGACGAGCAGTACTTC
TRBJ1-1 | - | TRBV5-1 | - | CASSTNGAEAFF | TGCGCCAGCAGCACCAATGGCGCTGAAGCTTTCTTT
TRBJ2-6 | - | TRBV5-1 | - | CASSFSPDGSGANVLTF | TGCGCCAGCAGCTTCTCCCCTGACGGCTCTGGGGCCAACGTCCTGACTTTC
TRBJ2-2 | TRBD1 | TRBV4-3 | - | CASRTGSNTGELFF | TGCGCCAGCAGGACAGGGTCGAACACCGGGGAGCTGTTTTTT
TRBJ2-1 | - | TRBV2 | - | CASSVGTSSYNEQFF | TGTGCCAGCAGTGTCGGGACCAGCTCCTACAATGAGCAGTTCTTC
TRBJ1-2 | - | TRBV6-1 | - | CASSESRTALGGYTF | TGTGCCAGCAGTGAATCCCGGACAGCCCTAGGTGGCTACACCTTC
TRBJ1-6 | - | TRBV5-4 | - | CASSLETANSPLHF | TGTGCCAGCAGCTTGGAGACGGCTAATTCACCCCTCCACTTT
TRBJ1-2 | TRBD1 | TRBV30 | - | CAWSADRGYGYTF | TGTGCCTGGAGTGCAGACAGGGGGTATGGCTACACCTTC
TRBJ2-5 | - | TRBV6-1 | - | CASRARREKQETQYF | TGTGCCAGCAGGGCAAGGAGAGAAAAACAAGAGACCCAGTACTTC
TRBJ2-6 | TRBD1 | TRBV15 | few | CATSRFKLGQGGSGANVLTF | TGTGCCACCAGCAGATTTAAGCTAGGACAGGGGGGCTCTGGGGCCAACGTCCTGACTTTC
TRBJ1-4 | - | TRBV28 | few | CASEGGTNEKLFF | TGTGCCAGCGAGGGGGGAACTAATGAAAAACTGTTTTTT
TRBJ1-2 | - | TRBV4-3 | few | CASSQDRGRVDGYTF | TGCGCCAGCAGCCAAGATAGGGGAAGGGTCGATGGCTACACCTTC
TRBJ1-5 | TRBD1 | TRBV7-2 | - | CASSPDRGSQPQHF | TGTGCCAGCAGCCCGGACAGGGGAAGTCAGCCCCAGCATTTT
TRBJ2-4 | TRBD1 | TRBV29-1 | few | CSINPGGDQYF | TGCAGCATAAACCCAGGGGGCGATCAGTACTTC
TRBJ2-7 | TRBD1 | TRBV28 | - | CASGQGSF | TGTGCCAGTGGACAGGGATCCTTC
TRBJ2-5 | - | TRBV29-1 | few | CSVRSSTRTARQETQYF | TGCAGCGTCCGATCTTCAACCCGGACAGCAAGACAAGAGACCCAGTACTTC
TRBJ2-7 | - | TRBV5-1 | - | CASSPGSQGYEQYF | TGCGCCAGCAGCCCTGGATCACAGGGATACGAGCAGTACTTC
TRBJ2-3 | - | TRBV5-1 | once | CASSLWADISTDTQYF | TGCGCCAGCAGCTTGTGGGCTGACATAAGCACAGATACGCAGTATTTT
TRBJ1-2 | - | TRBV2 | - | CASSEDPGGYGYTF | TGTGCCAGCAGTGAGGATCCTGGAGGCTATGGCTACACCTTC
TRBJ2-3 | - | TRBV29-1 | few | CSVAIGLSTDTQYF | TGCAGCGTTGCCATAGGGTTGAGCACAGATACGCAGTATTTT
TRBJ1-5 | TRBD1 | TRBV10-3 | - | CAISESGQGYQPQHF | TGTGCCATCAGTGAGTCAGGACAGGGCTATCAGCCCCAGCATTTT
TRBJ2-7 | - | TRBV7-9 | - | CASLRTAPYEQYF | TGTGCCAGCTTGCGGACAGCGCCCTACGAGCAGTACTTC
TRBJ1-6 | TRBD1 | TRBV2 | - | CASSFDRVRNSPLHF | TGTGCCAGCAGTTTCGACAGGGTTCGGAATTCACCCCTCCACTTT
TRBJ1-5 | TRBD1 | TRBV7-2 | few | CASSLGQGANQPQHF | TGTGCCAGCAGCCTAGGACAGGGGGCGAATCAGCCCCAGCATTTT
TRBJ2-2 | TRBD1 | TRBV19 | - | CASSSGTANTGELFF | TGTGCCAGTAGCTCCGGGACAGCGAACACCGGGGAGCTGTTTTTT
TRBJ2-2 | - | TRBV29-1 | few | CSVLGGVGTGELFF | TGCAGCGTATTGGGGGGCGTGGGCACCGGGGAGCTGTTTTTT
TRBJ2-3 | TRBD2 | TRBV29-1 | - | CSTAGLPAGDTQYF | TGCTCTACGGCGGGACTACCGGCGGGAGATACGCAGTATTTT
TRBJ2-1 | - | TRBV7-8 | once | CASTPPGLIYNEQFF | TGTGCCAGCACCCCTCCCGGACTAATATACAATGAGCAGTTCTTC
TRBJ1-5 | - | TRBV27 | - | CASSRAVNQPQHF | TGTGCCAGCAGTAGGGCCGTCAATCAGCCCCAGCATTTT
TRBJ2-1 | TRBD1 | TRBV6-5 | - | CASSPGTGYGEQFF | TGTGCCAGCAGTCCCGGGACAGGGTATGGGGAGCAGTTCTTC